A selection of T cell receptor beta chains follows, all from one sample in a study of T cells after yellow fever vaccination. TCRdb re-called the 5' RACE reads with MiXCR, one entry per CDR3 protein. The sample carries about 130,000 distinct CDR3 sequences, more than 6.5% recorded once. The sample was CD4+ T cells sorted from PBMCs, taken 10 days after the yellow fever booster vaccination. The receptors were gathered from a man younger than 40 who received the YFV17D yellow fever vaccine. Each CDR3 is given with its conserved first and last residue. A D gene is named only where the DNA matches it firmly. Part of the rows lack a size; the others show once, few, many or a class for expanded clones.

d_call	clone_size	v_call	j_call	cdr3_aa	cdr3_nt
TRBD1	many	TRBV9	TRBJ2-5	CASSVAQGAWGPQETQYF	TGTGCCAGCAGCGTAGCTCAGGGGGCCTGGGGCCCACAAGAGACCCAGTACTTC
-	many	TRBV6-1	TRBJ1-2	CASSETDGRGGYTF	TGTGCCAGCAGTGAAACGGACGGCCGAGGGGGCTACACCTTC
-	-	TRBV4-1	TRBJ2-2	CASSLGVKDTGELFF	TGCGCCAGCAGCCTGGGAGTAAAGGACACCGGGGAGCTGTTTTTT
TRBD2	many	TRBV7-2	TRBJ2-7	CASSRWTSGILYEQYF	TGTGCCAGCAGCCGGTGGACTAGCGGGATCCTCTACGAGCAGTACTTC
TRBD2	many	TRBV4-3	TRBJ2-1	CASSRGDGYNEQFF	TGCGCCAGCAGTCGGGGGGACGGCTACAATGAGCAGTTCTTC
TRBD1	many	TRBV5-1	TRBJ2-2	CASSLTDRGHGELFF	TGCGCCAGCAGCTTAACCGACAGGGGGCACGGGGAGCTGTTTTTT
TRBD1	many	TRBV7-8	TRBJ2-7	CASSSVRDRGIYEQYF	TGTGCCAGCAGCTCCGTCAGGGACAGGGGAATCTACGAGCAGTACTTC
TRBD2	many	TRBV19	TRBJ2-7	CASSRGLAGLSYEQYF	TGTGCCAGTAGTAGGGGACTAGCGGGCCTCTCCTACGAGCAGTACTTC
-	many	TRBV7-3	TRBJ2-3	CASSLMGGPEDTQYF	TGTGCCAGCAGCTTAATGGGCGGACCAGAAGATACGCAGTATTTT
TRBD2	-	TRBV19	TRBJ2-1	CASSGSSGSSYNEQFF	TGTGCCAGTAGTGGGTCTAGCGGGAGCTCCTACAATGAGCAGTTCTTC
-	many	TRBV12-3/TRBV12-4	TRBJ1-2	CASSLLGDGYTF	TGTGCCAGCAGTTTATTGGGGGATGGCTACACCTTC
-	many	TRBV7-3	TRBJ2-2	CASSSALRTGELFF	TGTGCCAGCAGCTCCGCTTTGCGCACCGGGGAGCTGTTTTTT
-	-	TRBV4-2	TRBJ2-4	CAMSPGMAKENKNIQYF	TGTGCCATGAGCCCCGGGATGGCTAAGGAGAATAAAAACATTCAGTACTTC
TRBD2	-	TRBV10-2	TRBJ2-1	CASRRLAGGAAPYNEQFF	TGCGCCAGCAGGCGGCTAGCGGGAGGTGCAGCCCCCTACAATGAGCAGTTCTTC
-	-	TRBV20-1	TRBJ1-6	CSASPPGGGSPLHF	TGCAGTGCTAGTCCCCCCGGGGGGGGCTCACCCCTCCACTTT
-	many	TRBV12-3/TRBV12-4	TRBJ2-5	CASSFSSEAKTQYF	TGTGCCAGCAGTTTCTCTAGCGAGGCGAAGACCCAGTACTTC
-	-	TRBV30	TRBJ2-4	CAWSVEYIQYF	TGTGCCTGGAGTGTAGAGTACATTCAGTACTTC
TRBD1	many	TRBV11-2	TRBJ2-7	CASSARDRGSYEQYF	TGTGCCAGCAGCGCCCGGGACAGGGGATCTTACGAGCAGTACTTC
-	many	TRBV6-5	TRBJ2-7	CASSSNYEQYF	TGTGCCAGCAGTTCCAACTACGAGCAGTACTTC
TRBD2	-	TRBV18	TRBJ2-2	CASSPRTSVNTGELFF	TGTGCCAGCTCACCCCGGACTAGCGTCAACACCGGGGAGCTGTTTTTT
TRBD1	many	TRBV27	TRBJ1-2	CASSTRTGGAYTF	TGTGCCAGCAGTACCCGGACAGGGGGCGCCTACACCTTC
TRBD2	many	TRBV18	TRBJ2-1	CASSPSGTYNEQFF	TGTGCCAGCTCACCCAGCGGGACTTACAATGAGCAGTTCTTC
-	many	TRBV27	TRBJ2-3	CASSSAGTPWYF	TGTGCCAGCAGTTCCGCCGGGACTCCGTGGTATTTT
-	few	TRBV12-3/TRBV12-4	TRBJ2-7	CASSFGGASEQYF	TGTGCCAGCAGTTTTGGGGGGGCATCCGAGCAGTACTTC
-	many	TRBV21-1	TRBJ2-2	CASSKDVRGHTGELFF	TGTGCCAGCAGCAAAGACGTCAGGGGGCACACCGGGGAGCTGTTTTTT
-	many	TRBV5-1	TRBJ2-5	CASSEGTHQETQYF	TGCGCCAGCAGCGAAGGGACGCACCAAGAGACCCAGTACTTC
TRBD2	many	TRBV12-3/TRBV12-4	TRBJ2-2	CASSLLAGAGELFF	TGTGCCAGCAGTTTGCTAGCGGGAGCCGGGGAGCTGTTTTTT
TRBD1	many	TRBV5-1	TRBJ1-1	CASSLTTGLNTEAFF	TGCGCCAGCAGCTTGACGACAGGGCTGAACACTGAAGCTTTCTTT
TRBD1	-	TRBV7-2	TRBJ2-7	CASGIGQGYEQYF	TGTGCCAGCGGCATCGGACAGGGCTACGAGCAGTACTTC
-	few	TRBV20-1	TRBJ1-1	CSARGFQGTTEAFF	TGCAGTGCTAGAGGTTTTCAGGGGACCACTGAAGCTTTCTTT
-	-	TRBV5-4	TRBJ2-5	CASRQVGGQETQYF	TGTGCCAGCCGTCAGGTCGGGGGACAAGAGACCCAGTACTTC
-	many	TRBV7-2	TRBJ2-7	CASSLVVEQYF	TGTGCCAGCAGCTTAGTTGTCGAGCAGTACTTC
-	many	TRBV5-6	TRBJ2-5	CASSSSTRRLGETQYF	TGTGCCAGCAGTAGTTCGACTAGGCGGTTGGGAGAGACCCAGTACTTC
-	few	TRBV5-1	TRBJ2-5	CASTLRGHETQYF	TGCGCCAGCACCCTGAGGGGTCACGAGACCCAGTACTTC
TRBD1	many	TRBV5-1	TRBJ1-1	CASSTGENTEAFF	TGCGCCAGCAGCACAGGGGAGAACACTGAAGCTTTCTTT
-	many	TRBV10-3	TRBJ1-1	CAIINDREAFF	TGTGCCATCATCAACGACAGAGAAGCTTTCTTT
TRBD2	many	TRBV5-1	TRBJ2-3	CASSPEAGATDTQYF	TGCGCCAGCAGCCCGGAGGCGGGAGCGACAGATACGCAGTATTTT
TRBD1	many	TRBV5-1	TRBJ2-7	CASSFGVRQGGYEQYF	TGCGCCAGCAGCTTCGGGGTGAGACAGGGCGGCTACGAGCAGTACTTC
-	few	TRBV27	TRBJ2-2	CASSFSGLRLAGAWTGELFF	TGTGCCAGCAGTTTTTCCGGTCTCCGGCTTGCGGGGGCTTGGACCGGGGAGCTGTTTTTT
TRBD2	-	TRBV3-1	TRBJ2-1	CASSLGRELPYNEFF	TGTGCCAGCAGCCTGGGGCGGGAGCTCCCATATAATGAGTTCTTC
-	many	TRBV5-4	TRBJ2-3	CASQLAYSSTDTQYF	TGTGCCAGCCAGCTAGCGTATTCTAGCACAGATACGCAGTATTTT
-	-	TRBV7-8	TRBJ2-7	CASRSLGGQVAEQYF	TGTGCCAGCCGAAGCCTTGGGGGGCAGGTCGCCGAGCAGTACTTC
-	many	TRBV3-1	TRBJ1-2	CASSQGTGKENGYTF	TGTGCCAGCAGCCAAGGCACAGGGAAGGAAAATGGCTACACCTTC
-	many	TRBV7-8	TRBJ2-2	CASSRSSGGELFF	TGTGCCAGCAGCCGTTCGTCTGGGGGGGAGCTGTTTTTT
TRBD2	-	TRBV20-1	TRBJ2-3	CSAPSGRLAGSSDTQYF	TGCAGTGCTCCCTCGGGGCGGCTAGCGGGGTCGTCAGATACGCAGTATTTT
TRBD2	many	TRBV12-3/TRBV12-4	TRBJ2-3	CASSTLRGVAGTDTQYF	TGTGCCAGCAGTACTCTCCGGGGGGTAGCAGGCACAGATACGCAGTATTTT
-	-	TRBV29-1	TRBJ2-7	CSAREGGGYEQYF	TGCAGCGCCAGAGAGGGGGGGGGGTACGAGCAGTACTTC
-	few	TRBV6-1	TRBJ1-2	CASSPGSNYGYTF	TGTGCCAGCAGCCCAGGGTCGAACTATGGCTACACCTTC
-	-	TRBV7-6	TRBJ1-1	CASSLHGTGNTEAFF	TGTGCCAGCAGCTTACACGGCACCGGGAACACTGAAGCTTTCTTT
-	many	TRBV20-1	TRBJ2-1	CSAKVVSYNEQFF	TGCAGTGCTAAGGTGGTCTCCTACAATGAGCAGTTCTTC
-	-	TRBV7-2	TRBJ2-1	CASSLQPQRYSYNEQFF	TGTGCCAGCAGCTTACAGCCTCAAAGGTACTCCTACAATGAGCAGTTCTTC